Below, one T cell receptor beta chain is given with its context. The data are from a study of blood T cell repertoires in COVID-19. Assay used: immunoSEQ multiplex PCR; TCRdb lists only in-frame clones, some missing. The sample lists some 320,000 clones; around 90% were seen once. The germline gives CDR1 LNHDA, CDR2 SQIVND (reference sequence). CDR3 size: 15 residues. Trimming took 5 bases from V and 2 from J, leaving 16 bases between them. Enrollees, roughly 18 to 90 years old, lived in 20 to 25 US areas. The rearrangement links TRBV19 to TRBJ2-7; maybe TRBD2 (6 bases). This receptor was obtained from a man in his sixties who had recovered from COVID-19. Sequenced input: PBMCs or T cells enriched from blood (not recorded which). The CDR3 here is CASSRAPGGPYEQYF. The CDR3 region has the DNA TGTGCCAGTAGTCGGGCACCCGGGGGTCCCTACGAGCAGTACTTC.